These 18 T cell receptor beta chains originate from one sample sequenced in a study of T-cell reconstitution after alpha-beta-depleted transplantation in children. A library of TCRbeta sequences, prepared with unique molecular identifiers, was generated. In TCRdb, the PCR reads were re-called with MiXCR into one record per CDR3 protein. The sample shows about 640,000 distinct CDR3 sequences, approximately 15% of them seen only once. Sequences were derived from PBMCs from the stem cell graft donor, sampled from the stem cell graft. The receptors come from a human donor who donated a stem cell graft to a child with acute myeloid leukemia.

The rearrangement joins TRBV6-2 or TRBV6-3 to TRBJ1-1; D perhaps matches TRBD1 (5 bases). V dropped 10 bases and J dropped 4 bases, with 10 bases sitting between them. The CDR3 consists of 11 residues. Germline lookup yields CDR1 MNHEY and CDR2 SVGEGT. The CDR3 DNA is TGTGCCACCCTCGGGGGCACTGAAGCTTTCTTT. This codes for CATLGGTEAFF.

This clonotype has a count of ten or more. This chain links TRBV20-1 with TRBJ2-3, with unresolved D. Trimming shortened V by 4 bases and J by 6 bases, and 11 bases separated the two germline ends. Per germline, CDR1 DFQATT and CDR2 SNEGSKA (reference sequence). The CDR3 consists of 12 residues. CDR3 protein: CSATSLGDTQYF. The CDR3, as DNA: TGCAGTGCTACATCCCTCGGGGATACGCAGTATTTT.

This clonotype was recorded at least ten times. The chain joins TRBV20-1 to TRBJ1-1; weak D call: TRBD1 (6 bases). Trimming took off 0 bases at V and 0 bases at J, with 14 bases between the two ends. Germline lookup yields CDR1 DFQATT and CDR2 SNEGSKA (reference sequence). The CDR3 sequence is 16 residues long. The CDR3, as DNA: TGCAGTGCTAGAGATCTTCTAGGGGGACTGAACACTGAAGCTTTCTTT. As protein: CSARDLLGGLNTEAFF.

This clonotype was recorded a few times. The genes are TRBV10-3 and TRBJ2-5; D may be TRBD1 or TRBD2 (6 bases each). Trimming left V 3 bases short and J 4 bases short, with 15 bases between. CDR3 length: 15 amino acids. Germline V gene data show CDR1 as ENHRY and CDR2 as SYGVKD. This chain's CDR3 is CAISEVSGALETQYF. DNA for the CDR3: TGTGCCATCAGTGAAGTTTCGGGGGCTTTAGAGACCCAGTACTTC.

This clonotype was detected many times. The chain carries TRBV29-1 and TRBJ2-5, with 10 bases fitting TRBD1. This CDR3 has 11 amino acids. Germline CDR1 reads SQVTM; CDR2 reads ANQGSEA. The V and J ends lost 7 bases and 4 bases, in that order; junction bases with no gene match: 0. CDR3 sequence: CSGTGGETQYF. The CDR3 DNA sequence: TGCAGCGGGACAGGGGGAGAGACCCAGTACTTC.

This clonotype was seen only a few times. The chain carries TRBV5-1 and TRBJ1-1; the D is unclear. The germline V gene has CDR1 SGHRS and CDR2 YFSETQ. The CDR3 is 13 amino acids. V lost 1 base and J 0 bases, leaving 4 bases between the germline ends. The CDR3 DNA reads TGCGCCAGCAGCTTGATAATGAACACTGAAGCTTTCTTT. It yields the protein CASSLIMNTEAFF. Combining the CDR3 with reference TRBV5-1 and TRBJ1-1 gives the whole variable domain KAGVTQTPRYLIKTRGQQVTLSCSPISGHRSVSWYQQTPGQGLQFLFEYFSETQRNKGNFPGRFSGRQFSNSRSEMNVSTLELGDSALYLCASSLIMNTEAFFGQGTRLTVV.

This clonotype was seen ten or more times. The chain couples TRBV7-3 to TRBJ1-1, with D perhaps TRBD1 (5 bases). Germline CDR1 is SGHTA and CDR2 is FQGTGA. Trimming removed 6 bases from V and 4 bases from J, with 12 bases in between. CDR3 size: 13 residues. The CDR3 DNA is TGTGCCAGCAGGGCAAGGGACGGCACTGAAGCTTTCTTT. It yields the protein CASRARDGTEAFF.

In its sample, this clonotype was seen a few times. The chain employs TRBV20-1 and TRBJ1-1; D remains unclear. Germline CDR1 DFQATT, CDR2 SNEGSKA (reference sequence). CDR3 length: 12 amino acids. The V gene lost 0 bases and the J gene lost 8 bases, with 10 bases spanning the gap. The CDR3 region is CSARDWGTEAFF. The CDR3 bases are TGCAGTGCTAGAGATTGGGGAACCGAAGCTTTCTTT.

In this sample, this clonotype turned up a few times. This rearrangement joins TRBV30 to TRBJ2-7; 8 bases are a match to TRBD2. The CDR3 spans 15 residues. Trimming at V came to 3 bases and at J to 4 bases, leaving 11 bases not matched to a gene. Per germline, CDR1 GTSNPN and CDR2 SVGIG (reference sequence). The CDR3 loop is CAWSLVSGDGYEQYF. CDR3 sequence (DNA): TGTGCCTGGAGCCTTGTTAGCGGGGACGGATACGAGCAGTACTTC.

The gene calls are TRBV24-1 and TRBJ2-1; D ambiguous. Germline CDR1 KGHDR, CDR2 SFDVKD. V was trimmed by 2 bases and J by 10 bases, leaving 8 bases between them. The CDR3 contains 12 residues. CDR3 sequence: CATSDWRQEQFF. CDR3 nucleotides: TGTGCCACCAGTGATTGGCGGCAGGAGCAGTTCTTC.

This clonotype appeared many times. The J gene is TRBJ2-7, the V gene TRBV7-2, with TRBD1 identical over 10 bases. This CDR3 contains 14 residues. V shed 7 bases, J shed 5 bases, and the junction held 8 bases outside the gene matches. CDR1 is SGHTA, CDR2 FQGNSA, per germline. CDR3 nucleotides: TGTGCCAGCATCCGGGACAGGGGAAGCAACGAGCAGTACTTC. It codes for CASIRDRGSNEQYF.

This clonotype has ten or more counts. This rearrangement joins TRBV20-1 to TRBJ2-7, with 11 bases matching TRBD1. Germline V lookup: CDR1 DFQATT, CDR2 SNEGSKA (reference sequence). The CDR3 spans 14 residues. The V segment lost 6 bases and the J segment 4 bases; nucleotides outside the gene matches: 8. The CDR3 protein is CSAFTGTGGYEQYF. The CDR3 DNA follows: TGCAGTGCCTTTACCGGGACAGGGGGATACGAGCAGTACTTC.

This clonotype turned up a few times. The chain combines TRBV20-1 with TRBJ1-2; D is unclear. CDR3 length: 14 residues. Trimming removed 0 bases at V and 4 bases at J, with 12 bases between. Germline CDR1 DFQATT, CDR2 SNEGSKA (reference sequence). CDR3 amino acids: CSARDLKSTYGYTF. CDR3 in DNA: TGCAGTGCTAGAGATTTAAAATCGACCTATGGCTACACCTTC.

The genes are TRBV27 and TRBJ1-1; 7 bases agree with TRBD1. Unmatched junction bases numbered 6, after V lost 2 bases and J lost 6 bases. The CDR3 consists of 14 residues. From germline, CDR1 is MNHEY and CDR2 SMNVEV (reference sequence). The DNA of the CDR3 is TGTGCCAGCAGTTTAATCCAACAGGGGCCTGAAGCTTTCTTT. This codes for CASSLIQQGPEAFF.

This clonotype was detected a few times. The chain links TRBV7-2 to TRBJ2-4; perhaps TRBD2 as D (5 bases). Between the trimmed V and J ends, which lost 8 bases and 8 bases, there was a span of 13 bases. The CDR3 length is 12 residues. Germline V gene data show CDR1 as SGHTA and CDR2 as FQGNSA. The CDR3 here is CASAGRADIQYF. CDR3 sequence (DNA): TGTGCCAGCGCGGGCCGGGCCGACATTCAGTACTTC. Full variable domain (outside the CDR3, taken from reference TRBV7-2 and TRBJ2-4): GAGVSQSPSNKVTEKGKDVELRCDPISGHTALYWYRQSLGQGLEFLIYFQGNSAPDKSGLPSDRFSAERTGGSVSTLTIQRTQQEDSAVYLCASAGRADIQYFGAGTRLSVL.

This clonotype was detected many times. The V call is TRBV20-1, the J call TRBJ1-4; D perhaps matches TRBD1 (5 bases). Germline lookup yields CDR1 DFQATT and CDR2 SNEGSKA (reference sequence). This CDR3 has 13 amino acids. V gave up 3 bases and J gave up 8 bases, with 13 bases separating them. Here the CDR3 reads CSARSGGAEKLFF. DNA for the CDR3: TGCAGTGCTAGGTCCGGCGGGGCCGAAAAACTGTTTTTT.

Notes on this clonotype: One junction end disagrees with the germline gene, perhaps due to a read error. This sequence joins TRBV6-2 or TRBV6-3 and TRBJ2-5; maybe TRBD1 (5 bases). The CDR3 length is 14 residues. The germline V gene has CDR1 MNHEY and CDR2 SVGEGT. CDR3 loop: CASSLVTVREAQYF. CDR3 nucleotide sequence: TGTGCCAGCAGTTTGGTGACAGTTAGAGAGGCCCAGTACTTC.

This clonotype came up many times. This sequence joins TRBV7-2 and TRBJ1-5, with a weak D call TRBD1 (5 bases). The germline V and J ends were trimmed by 5 bases and 5 bases, with 13 bases remaining between them. The CDR3 is 14 residues long. CDR1 and CDR2 from the germline V gene are SGHTA and FQGNSA. DNA of the CDR3: TGTGCCAGCAGCACAGACAGCAACGATCAGCCCCAGCATTTT. This sequence encodes CASSTDSNDQPQHF.